This T cell receptor (beta chain) was sequenced for a study of blood T cells in healthy people across ages. Broader study findings: Relative to aged donors, long-lived donors carried more naive CD4+ cells and displayed higher diversity.

Of note for this clonotype: What it recognizes is unknown.

Sample-barcoded 5' priming and a J-beta primer mix drove a second PCR of about 6 to 12 cycles. TCRdb fed the 5' RACE reads into MiXCR, producing one record per CDR3 protein. The table has around 990,000 distinct CDR3 sequences, 25% seen once; the top ten hold approximately 0.71%. These data also formed part of another study, on T cells of mothers and their children.

The sequencing sample was made of blood. This TCR was sampled from a girl under 10 years old in good health.

The CDR3: CASSLELAGGNEQFF. CDR3 coding DNA: TGTGCCAGCAGCTTAGAACTAGCGGGAGGGAACGAGCAGTTCTTC. V usage is TRBV11-1 and J usage is TRBJ2-1; 13 bases fit TRBD2. V was clipped by 1 base and J by 10 bases; unmatched bases: 4. The germline gives CDR1 SGHAT, CDR2 FQDESV (reference sequence). This CDR3 spans 15 amino acids.